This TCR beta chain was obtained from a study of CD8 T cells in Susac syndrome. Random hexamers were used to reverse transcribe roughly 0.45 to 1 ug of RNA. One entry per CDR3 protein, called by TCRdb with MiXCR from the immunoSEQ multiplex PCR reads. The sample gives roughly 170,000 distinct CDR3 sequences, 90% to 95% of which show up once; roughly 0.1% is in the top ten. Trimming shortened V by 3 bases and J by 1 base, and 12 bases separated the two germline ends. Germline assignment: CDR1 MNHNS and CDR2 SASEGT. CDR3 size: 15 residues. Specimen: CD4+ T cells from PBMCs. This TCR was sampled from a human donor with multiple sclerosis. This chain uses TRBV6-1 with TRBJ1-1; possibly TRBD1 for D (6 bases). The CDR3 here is CASSEPGQPNTEAFF. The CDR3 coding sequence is TGTGCCAGCAGTGAGCCTGGACAGCCGAACACTGAAGCTTTCTTT.